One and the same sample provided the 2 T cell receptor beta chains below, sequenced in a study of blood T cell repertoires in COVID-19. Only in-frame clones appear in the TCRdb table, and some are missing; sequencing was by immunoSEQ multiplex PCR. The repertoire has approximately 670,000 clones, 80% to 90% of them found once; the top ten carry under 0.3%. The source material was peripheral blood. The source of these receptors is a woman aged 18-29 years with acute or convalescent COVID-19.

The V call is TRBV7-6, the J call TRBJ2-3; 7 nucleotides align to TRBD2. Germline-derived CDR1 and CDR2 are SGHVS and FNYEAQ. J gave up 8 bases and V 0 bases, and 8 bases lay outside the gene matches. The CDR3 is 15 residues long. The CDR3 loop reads CASSLARGGGVTQYF. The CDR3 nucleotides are TGTGCCAGCAGCTTAGCGCGCGGGGGAGGGGTTACGCAGTATTTT.

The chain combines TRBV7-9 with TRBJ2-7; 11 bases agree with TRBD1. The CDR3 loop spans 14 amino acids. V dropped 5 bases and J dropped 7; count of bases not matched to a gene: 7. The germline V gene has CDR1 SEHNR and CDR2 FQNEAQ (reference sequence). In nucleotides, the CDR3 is TGTGCCAGCAGCAACGGACAGGGGGCGGGGGAGCAGTACTTC. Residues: CASSNGQGAGEQYF.